This record looks at one TCR beta chain sequence and its context. These data come from a study of blood T cell repertoires in COVID-19. On the study more broadly: Sites across the United States, Italy and Spain contributed samples from acute and convalescent COVID-19. Nucleic acid was either cDNA or gDNA, and it came from T cells, B-cell-depleted T cells, or PBMCs.

The length of the CDR3 is 14 residues. The V gene end was trimmed by 4 bases and the J gene end by 8 bases; junction bases not matched to a gene: 6. The germline V gene has CDR1 SGHRS and CDR2 YFSETQ. In the original processing: Amplified reference gene primers provided the basis for estimating nucleated cell counts. The protocol was immunoSEQ multiplex PCR, while the TCRdb copy is restricted to in-frame clones and leaves out a portion. Clone size and V and J calls were adopted from that table, with D and trimming inferred from the DNA. The data show hundreds of thousands of clones, over 75% seen once.

The sequenced sample was peripheral blood. The receptor was isolated from a man aged 45 to 65 with active or convalescent COVID-19. The chain carries TRBV5-1 and TRBJ1-4, with 9 bases identical to TRBD1. The CDR3 sequence is CASSKGQGNEKLFF. The DNA for the CDR3 is TGCGCCAGCAGCAAGGGACAGGGAAACGAAAAACTGTTTTTT.